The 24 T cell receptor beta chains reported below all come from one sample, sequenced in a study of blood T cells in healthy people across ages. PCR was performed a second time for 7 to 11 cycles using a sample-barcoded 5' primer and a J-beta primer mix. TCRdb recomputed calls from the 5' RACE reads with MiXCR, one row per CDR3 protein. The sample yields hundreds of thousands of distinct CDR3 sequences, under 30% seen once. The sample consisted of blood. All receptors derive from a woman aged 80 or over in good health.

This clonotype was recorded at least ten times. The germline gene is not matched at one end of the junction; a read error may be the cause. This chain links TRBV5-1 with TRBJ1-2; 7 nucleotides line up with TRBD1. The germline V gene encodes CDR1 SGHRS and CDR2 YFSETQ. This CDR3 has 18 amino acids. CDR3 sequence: CASSVRKSFGTAKYGYTF. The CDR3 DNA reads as TGCGCCAGCAGCGTTCGGAAATCTTTCGGGACAGCTAAGTATGGCTACACCTTC.

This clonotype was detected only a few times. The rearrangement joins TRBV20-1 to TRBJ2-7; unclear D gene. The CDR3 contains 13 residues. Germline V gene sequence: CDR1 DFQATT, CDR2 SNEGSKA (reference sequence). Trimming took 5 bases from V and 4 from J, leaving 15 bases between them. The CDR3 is CSAPVPAAYEQYF. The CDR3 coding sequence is TGCAGTGCTCCGGTCCCTGCAGCATACGAGCAGTACTTC.

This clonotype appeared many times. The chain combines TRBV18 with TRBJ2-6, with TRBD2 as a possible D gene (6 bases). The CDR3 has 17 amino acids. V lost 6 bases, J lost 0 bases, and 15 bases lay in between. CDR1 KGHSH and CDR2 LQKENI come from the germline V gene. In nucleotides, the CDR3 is TGTGCCAGCTCTTCGGGTCAGGGACTCTCTGGGGCCAACGTCCTGACTTTC. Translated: CASSSGQGLSGANVLTF.

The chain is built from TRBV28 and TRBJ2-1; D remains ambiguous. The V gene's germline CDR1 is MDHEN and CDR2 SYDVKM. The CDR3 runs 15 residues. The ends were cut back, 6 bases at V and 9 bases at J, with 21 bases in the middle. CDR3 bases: TGTGCCAGCAGCGCGTTTATATTTAGGGCTAGTGAGCAGTTCTTC. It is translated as CASSAFIFRASEQFF.

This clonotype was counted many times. The CDR3 here is CASSVGASGGGSTDTQYF. As DNA, the CDR3 is TGTGCCAGCAGCGTAGGTGCTAGCGGGGGGGGTAGCACAGATACGCAGTATTTT. V and J are TRBV9 and TRBJ2-3, with 12 bases fitting TRBD2. Germline values: CDR1 SGDLS, CDR2 YYNGEE. CDR3 length: 18 residues. V lost 0 bases, J lost 0 bases, and 5 bases stayed unmatched.

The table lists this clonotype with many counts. CDR3: CASSLGGAGNQPQHF. The CDR3 coding sequence is TGTGCCAGCAGCTTGGGAGGGGCTGGCAATCAGCCCCAGCATTTT. The J gene is TRBJ1-5, the V gene TRBV5-5; maybe TRBD1 (5 bases). This CDR3 contains 15 residues. Looked up from germline, CDR1 is SGHKS and CDR2 is YYEKEE (reference sequence). Trimming shortened V by 0 bases and J by 2 bases, and 9 bases separated the two germline ends.

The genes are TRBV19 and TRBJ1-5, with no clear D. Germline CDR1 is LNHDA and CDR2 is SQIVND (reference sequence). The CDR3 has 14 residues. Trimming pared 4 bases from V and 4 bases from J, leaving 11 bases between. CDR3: CASSKRRTNQPQHF. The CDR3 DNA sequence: TGTGCCAGTAGTAAACGACGGACTAATCAGCCCCAGCATTTT. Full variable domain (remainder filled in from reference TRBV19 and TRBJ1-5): DGGITQSPKYLFRKEGQNVTLSCEQNLNHDAMYWYRQDPGQGLRLIYYSQIVNDFQKGDIAEGYSVSREKKESFPLTVTSAQKNPTAFYLCASSKRRTNQPQHFGDGTRLSIL.

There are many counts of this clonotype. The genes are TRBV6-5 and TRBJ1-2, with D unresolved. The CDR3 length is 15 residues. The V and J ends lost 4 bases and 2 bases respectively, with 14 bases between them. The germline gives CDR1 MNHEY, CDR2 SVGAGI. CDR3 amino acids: CASSSLTSQNYGYTF. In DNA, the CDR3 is TGTGCCAGCAGTTCCTTAACGTCTCAAAACTATGGCTACACCTTC.

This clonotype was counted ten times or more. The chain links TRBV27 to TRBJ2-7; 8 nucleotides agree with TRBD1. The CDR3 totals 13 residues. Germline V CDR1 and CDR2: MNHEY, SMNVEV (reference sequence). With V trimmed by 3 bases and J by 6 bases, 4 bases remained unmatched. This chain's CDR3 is CASSLSGGREQYF. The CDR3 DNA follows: TGTGCCAGCAGTTTGTCAGGGGGCCGCGAGCAGTACTTC.

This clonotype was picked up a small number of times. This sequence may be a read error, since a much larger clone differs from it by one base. The CDR3 region has the DNA TGTGCCAGCAGCTTACGGAGGAGCTCCTACAATGAGCAGTACTTC. Its protein product is CASSLRRSSYNEQYF. The chain uses TRBV11-2 and TRBJ2-1; D possibly corresponds to TRBD2 (5 bases). Gene TRBJ2-7 matches the end of the DNA better, so the J call may be wrong. The CDR3 covers 15 residues. The germline CDR1 and CDR2 sequences are SGHAT and FQNNGV.

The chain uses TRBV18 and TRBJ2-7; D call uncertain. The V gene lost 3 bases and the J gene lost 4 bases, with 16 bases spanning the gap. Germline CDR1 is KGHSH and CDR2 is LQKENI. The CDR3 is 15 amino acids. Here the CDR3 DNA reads TGTGCCAGCTCACCTAGGACCGACGCCCTTTACGAGCAGTACTTC. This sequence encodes CASSPRTDALYEQYF.

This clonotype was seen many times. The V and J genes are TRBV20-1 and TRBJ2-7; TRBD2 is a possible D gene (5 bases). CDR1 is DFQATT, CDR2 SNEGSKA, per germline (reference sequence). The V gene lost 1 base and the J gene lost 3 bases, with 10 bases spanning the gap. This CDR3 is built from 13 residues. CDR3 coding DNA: TGCAGTGCTAGAGTCCCCGGGGACTACGAGCAGTACTTC. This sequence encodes CSARVPGDYEQYF.

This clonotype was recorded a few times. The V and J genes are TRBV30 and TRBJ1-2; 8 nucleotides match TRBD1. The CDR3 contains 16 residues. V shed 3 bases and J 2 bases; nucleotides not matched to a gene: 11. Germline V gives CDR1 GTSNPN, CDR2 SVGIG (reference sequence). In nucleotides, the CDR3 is TGTGCCTGGAGGAGAAGACGAGACAGGGGAAACTATGGCTACACCTTC. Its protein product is CAWRRRRDRGNYGYTF. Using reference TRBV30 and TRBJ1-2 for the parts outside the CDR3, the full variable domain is SQTIHQWPATLVQPVGSPLSLECTVEGTSNPNLYWYRQAAGRGLQLLFYSVGIGQISSEVPQNLSASRPQDRQFILSSKKLLLSDSGFYLCAWRRRRDRGNYGYTFGSGTRLTVV.

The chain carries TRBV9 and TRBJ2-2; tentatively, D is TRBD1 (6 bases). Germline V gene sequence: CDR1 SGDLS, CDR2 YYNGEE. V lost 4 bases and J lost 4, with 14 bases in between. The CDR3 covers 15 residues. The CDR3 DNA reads TGTGCCAGCAGCCCCATAGTAGGGGGCACCGGGGAGCTGTTTTTT. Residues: CASSPIVGGTGELFF.

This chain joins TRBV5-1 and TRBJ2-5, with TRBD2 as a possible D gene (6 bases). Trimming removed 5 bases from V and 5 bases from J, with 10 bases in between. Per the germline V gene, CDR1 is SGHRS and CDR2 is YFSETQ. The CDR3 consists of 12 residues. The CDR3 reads CASRSEGETQYF. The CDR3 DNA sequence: TGCGCCAGCAGATCGGAGGGGGAGACCCAGTACTTC.

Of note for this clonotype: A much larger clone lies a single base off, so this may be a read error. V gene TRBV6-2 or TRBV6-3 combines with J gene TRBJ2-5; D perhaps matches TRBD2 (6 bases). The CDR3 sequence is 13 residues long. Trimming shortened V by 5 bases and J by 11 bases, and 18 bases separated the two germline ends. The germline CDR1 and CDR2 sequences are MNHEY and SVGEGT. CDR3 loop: CASSRLGEVWQYF. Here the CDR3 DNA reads TGTGCCAGCAGTCGCCTTGGGGAGGTCTGGCAGTACTTC.

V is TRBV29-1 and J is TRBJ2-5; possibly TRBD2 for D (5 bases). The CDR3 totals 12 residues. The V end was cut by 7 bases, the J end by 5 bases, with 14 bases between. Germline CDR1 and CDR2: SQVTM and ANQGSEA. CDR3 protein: CSARDGVETQYF. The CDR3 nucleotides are TGCAGCGCAAGAGACGGGGTGGAGACCCAGTACTTC.

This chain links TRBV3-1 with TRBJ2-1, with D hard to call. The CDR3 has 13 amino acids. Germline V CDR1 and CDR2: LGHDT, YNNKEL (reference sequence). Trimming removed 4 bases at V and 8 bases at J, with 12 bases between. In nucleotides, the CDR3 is TGTGCCAGCAGCCCAGCCCCTATCGATGAGCAGTTCTTC. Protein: CASSPAPIDEQFF.

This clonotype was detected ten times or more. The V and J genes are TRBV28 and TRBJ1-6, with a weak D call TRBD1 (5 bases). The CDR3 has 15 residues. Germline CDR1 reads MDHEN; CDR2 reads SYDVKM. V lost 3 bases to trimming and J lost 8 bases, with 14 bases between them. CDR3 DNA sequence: TGTGCCAGCAGTTTGGGGGGTGCTCTATATTCACCCCTCCACTTT. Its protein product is CASSLGGALYSPLHF.

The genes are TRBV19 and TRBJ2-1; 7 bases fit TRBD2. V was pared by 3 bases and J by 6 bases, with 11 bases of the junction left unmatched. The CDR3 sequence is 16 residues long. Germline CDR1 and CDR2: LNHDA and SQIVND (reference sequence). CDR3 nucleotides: TGTGCCAGTAGTATGACCTCGACGGGGGGATTCAATGAGCAGTTCTTC. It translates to CASSMTSTGGFNEQFF.

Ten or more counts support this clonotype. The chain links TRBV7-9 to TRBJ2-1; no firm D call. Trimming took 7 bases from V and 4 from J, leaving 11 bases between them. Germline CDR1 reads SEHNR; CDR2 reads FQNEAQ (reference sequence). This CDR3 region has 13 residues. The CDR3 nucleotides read TGTGCCAGCACCCTCCTTCGGTACAATGAGCAGTTCTTC. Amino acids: CASTLLRYNEQFF.

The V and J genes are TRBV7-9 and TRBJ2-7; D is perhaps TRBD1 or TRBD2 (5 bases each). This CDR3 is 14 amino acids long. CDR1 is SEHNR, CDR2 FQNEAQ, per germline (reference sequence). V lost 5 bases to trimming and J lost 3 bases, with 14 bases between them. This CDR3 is CASSPEGKCYEQYF. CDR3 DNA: TGTGCCAGCAGCCCTGAGGGGAAATGCTACGAGCAGTACTTC.

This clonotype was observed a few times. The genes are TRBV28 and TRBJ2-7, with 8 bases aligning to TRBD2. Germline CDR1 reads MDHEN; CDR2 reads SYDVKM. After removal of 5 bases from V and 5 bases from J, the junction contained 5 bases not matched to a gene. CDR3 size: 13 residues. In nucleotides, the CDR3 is TGTGCCAGCAGTCCACTGCGGGGGGACGAGCAGTACTTC. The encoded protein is CASSPLRGDEQYF.

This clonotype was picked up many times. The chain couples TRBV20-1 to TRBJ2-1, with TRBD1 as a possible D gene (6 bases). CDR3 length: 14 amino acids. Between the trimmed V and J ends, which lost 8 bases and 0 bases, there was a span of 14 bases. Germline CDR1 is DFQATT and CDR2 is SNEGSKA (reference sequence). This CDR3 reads CSPLQGSSYNEQFF. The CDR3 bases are TGCAGTCCATTACAGGGTAGCTCCTACAATGAGCAGTTCTTC.